A selection of T cell receptor beta chains follows, all from one sample in a study of blood T cell repertoires in COVID-19. Generated by immunoSEQ multiplex PCR, the TCRdb table keeps only in-frame clones and is missing some. The data show approximately 30,000 clones, around 86% seen once. Sequenced: peripheral blood. These TCRs come from a human donor in a cohort sampled during active COVID-19. CDR3s include the opening cysteine and the closing phenylalanine or tryptophan. The D gene is left open where the match is weak. Rows give clone size only sometimes, using once, few, many, or a class for an expanded clone.

D gene	J gene	clone size	V gene	CDR3 length	CDR3 DNA	CDR3 protein
.	TRBJ2-3	.	TRBV13	18	TGTGCCAGCAGCTTAGGCACTTCACTAGCATCTAGCACAGATACGCAGTATTTT	CASSLGTSLASSTDTQYF
TRBD1	TRBJ2-5	.	TRBV27	16	TGTGCCAGCAGTTTCTCAACGGGACAGACCCAAGAGACCCAGTACTTC	CASSFSTGQTQETQYF
TRBD1	TRBJ2-3	.	TRBV6-6	14	TGTGCCAGCAGTGGACAGGGAGGCTCAGATACGCAGTATTTT	CASSGQGGSDTQYF
.	TRBJ2-3	once	TRBV18	14	TGTGCCAGCTCACCACTTGGGACTTCAGATACGCAGTATTTT	CASSPLGTSDTQYF
TRBD1	TRBJ1-3	.	TRBV5-1	15	TGCGCCAGCAGCTACACAGGGGGCGTTGGAAACACCATATATTTT	CASSYTGGVGNTIYF
.	TRBJ1-2	.	TRBV6-2/TRBV6-3	14	TGTGCCAGCAGTTACCCAGGGGTCTTTCAAGGCTACACCTTC	CASSYPGVFQGYTF
TRBD1	TRBJ2-3	.	TRBV13	16	TGTGCCAGCAGCTTGCGACAGGGGGCTAGCACAGATACGCAGTATTTT	CASSLRQGASTDTQYF
.	TRBJ1-5	.	TRBV4-1	15	TGCGCCAGCAGCCAAGATCGATCCGGGAATCAGCCCCAGCATTTT	CASSQDRSGNQPQHF
TRBD2	TRBJ2-5	.	TRBV2	15	TGTGCCAGCAGAGACAGGACTAGCTTTCGGGAGACCCAGTACTTC	CASRDRTSFRETQYF
.	TRBJ1-2	once	TRBV7-8	13	TGTGCCAGCAGCCCGGACAATAACTATGGCTACACCTTC	CASSPDNNYGYTF
.	TRBJ1-1	.	TRBV5-6	14	TGTGCCAGCTTTGCAGGGGTGGTGAACACTGAAGCTTTCTTT	CASFAGVVNTEAFF
TRBD2	TRBJ2-3	.	TRBV11-3	18	TGTGCCAGCAGCTTAGGACTAGCAGGCGAAGTCTTCGTCGATACGCAGTATTTT	CASSLGLAGEVFVDTQYF
TRBD1	TRBJ2-2	.	TRBV7-2	15	TGTGCCAGTCTCCCGGGACAGGGGGTCACCGGGGAGCTGTTTTTT	CASLPGQGVTGELFF
TRBD2	TRBJ2-1	.	TRBV4-3	15	TGCGCCAGCAGCCAAGGTCTAGCGGGGGTTAATGAGCAGTTCTTC	CASSQGLAGVNEQFF
.	TRBJ2-2	.	TRBV6-1	14	TGTGCCAGCAGTGAAACCGGGGAAACCGGGGAGCTGTTTTTT	CASSETGETGELFF
TRBD1	TRBJ2-7	.	TRBV10-3	14	TGTGCCATCAGTGAGGACAGGGCACTTTACGAGCAGTACTTC	CAISEDRALYEQYF
TRBD1	TRBJ2-1	.	TRBV3-1/TRBV3-2	17	TGTGCCAGCAGTTTAAACCCCGGGACAGGGGTATACAATGAGCAGTTCTTC	CASSLNPGTGVYNEQFF